This is a list of T cell receptor beta chains from one sample in a study of siplizumab effects on memory and regulatory T cells. Generated by immunoSEQ multiplex PCR, the TCRdb table keeps only in-frame clones and is missing some. The table includes over 60,000 clones, about 89% detected once. Sequencing was done on a sample of CD8+ T cells sorted from blood. The receptor source for this set is a human donor in good health. Both conserved end residues are part of each CDR3. Size values are once, few and many counts, or a class for expanded clones, and some rows have none.

V,size,J,CDR3
TRBV7-2,NA,TRBJ2-1,CASSLEGFNNEQFF
TRBV5-6,NA,TRBJ2-1,CASSAQDNEQFF
TRBV2,once,TRBJ1-6,CASSGVGQGSSPLHF
TRBV6-5,NA,TRBJ2-1,CATSGTSVGEQFF
TRBV9,NA,TRBJ2-1,CASSDEWRASSYNEQFF
TRBV15,once,TRBJ1-2,CATSRDLGNGYTF
TRBV6-5,NA,TRBJ2-1,CASSLLSGGTHEQFF
TRBV19,NA,TRBJ1-2,CASSLFTLEGYTF
TRBV7-8,NA,TRBJ1-4,CASSLEGQGVTFNKKLFF
TRBV19,NA,TRBJ2-7,CASSIAGGSYEQYF
TRBV7-9,once,TRBJ2-2,CASSSRTSGSPGELFF
TRBV9,NA,TRBJ2-7,CASSVSGTLVGGRSEQYF
TRBV6-1,once,TRBJ2-7,CASSDLWLLAGVHEQYF
TRBV6-1,NA,TRBJ2-1,CASSDGRGRLINEQFF
TRBV19,few,TRBJ2-2,CASSPGGGELFF
TRBV19,NA,TRBJ1-5,CASSIWQASNQPQHF
TRBV4-1,NA,TRBJ2-7,CASSQPDRAEQYF
TRBV4-1,NA,TRBJ2-5,CASSQADLSRGQETQYF
TRBV27,NA,TRBJ1-2,CASSPQGDYGYTF
TRBV19,NA,TRBJ2-7,CASSLQGSAYEQYF
TRBV4-1,NA,TRBJ1-1,CATKQGTEAFF
TRBV5-4,NA,TRBJ1-1,CASSLEQGYSEAFF
TRBV30,NA,TRBJ1-3,CAWSATGGNTIYF
TRBV7-9,NA,TRBJ2-2,CASSFISGQHTGELFF
TRBV5-1,NA,TRBJ2-3,CASSLSSVEADTQYF
TRBV7-9,once,TRBJ2-1,CASSLQGSYNEQFF
TRBV2,few,TRBJ2-7,CASREFLDEQYF
TRBV6-6,NA,TRBJ1-1,CASSGTLNTEAFF
TRBV4-1,few,TRBJ1-1,CASSLEGGRDTEAFF
TRBV10-1,once,TRBJ2-3,CASSEQGYTDTQYF
TRBV5-4,NA,TRBJ1-1,CASSLPGQDFMNTEAFF
TRBV30,NA,TRBJ2-7,CAWSETDELDEQYF
TRBV19,NA,TRBJ2-1,CASMGNSGTSGASSYNEQFF
TRBV6-5,once,TRBJ2-3,CASSRWGPSTDTQYF
TRBV14,NA,TRBJ1-2,CASSQDGGQTYGYTF
TRBV7-9,once,TRBJ2-7,CASSLVLGEQYF
TRBV19,NA,TRBJ2-2,CASSISWQGDTGELFF
TRBV19,NA,TRBJ2-7,CASSIGERGLLSEQYF
TRBV5-1,NA,TRBJ1-2,CASSPQGPFENGYTF
TRBV11-1,NA,TRBJ2-1,CASSLLAGGPYNEQFF
TRBV27,NA,TRBJ1-1,CASSLSISTEAFF
TRBV4-2,NA,TRBJ2-5,CASSQKGQGKGGQETQYF
TRBV4-1,NA,TRBJ2-7,CASSSHGGASSYEQYF
TRBV27,few,TRBJ1-4,CASSVGPRTRKLFF
TRBV27,NA,TRBJ2-7,CASSPTSGSMYGQYF
TRBV5-1,NA,TRBJ1-6,CASSLVPGANSPLHF
TRBV11-2,NA,TRBJ2-1,CASSLESIPGPAGLGQFF
TRBV29-1,NA,TRBJ1-2,CSVEDRGPSGYTF
TRBV7-9,NA,TRBJ2-7,CASSSFGTGSYEQYF
TRBV5-1,NA,TRBJ1-1,CASSWGQAMNTEAFF
TRBV6-5,NA,TRBJ2-7,CASSDVGLVYEQYF
TRBV5-5,NA,TRBJ2-7,CASSLGTLSGITYEQYF
TRBV7-6,NA,TRBJ1-1,CASSLTGSLGTEAFF
TRBV9,NA,TRBJ2-1,CASSRRLTLSYNEQFF
TRBV7-2,NA,TRBJ2-3,CASSFQGKHTQYF
TRBV5-1,NA,TRBJ1-1,CASSLTGMNTEAFF
TRBV12-5,once,TRBJ1-5,CASGLVSQGNQPQHF
TRBV7-8,NA,TRBJ1-5,CASSLFQGPNQPQHF